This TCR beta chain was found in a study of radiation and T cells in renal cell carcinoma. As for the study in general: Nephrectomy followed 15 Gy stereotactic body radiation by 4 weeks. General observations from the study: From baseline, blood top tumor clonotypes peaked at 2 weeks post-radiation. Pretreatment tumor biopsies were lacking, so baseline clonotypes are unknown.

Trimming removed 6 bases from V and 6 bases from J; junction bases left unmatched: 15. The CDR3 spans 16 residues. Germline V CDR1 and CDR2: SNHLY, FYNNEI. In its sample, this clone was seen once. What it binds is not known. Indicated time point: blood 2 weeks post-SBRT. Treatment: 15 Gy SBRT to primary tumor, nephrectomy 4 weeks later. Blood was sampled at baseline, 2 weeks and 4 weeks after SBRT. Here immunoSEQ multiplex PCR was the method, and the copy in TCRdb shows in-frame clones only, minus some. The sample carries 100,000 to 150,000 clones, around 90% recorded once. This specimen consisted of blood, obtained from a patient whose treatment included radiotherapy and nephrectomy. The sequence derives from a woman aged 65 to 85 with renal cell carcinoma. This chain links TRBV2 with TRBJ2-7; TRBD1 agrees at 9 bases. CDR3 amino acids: CASRGAGQGSPSEQYF. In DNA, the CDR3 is TGTGCCAGCAGAGGAGCGGGACAGGGCTCCCCTAGCGAGCAGTACTTC.